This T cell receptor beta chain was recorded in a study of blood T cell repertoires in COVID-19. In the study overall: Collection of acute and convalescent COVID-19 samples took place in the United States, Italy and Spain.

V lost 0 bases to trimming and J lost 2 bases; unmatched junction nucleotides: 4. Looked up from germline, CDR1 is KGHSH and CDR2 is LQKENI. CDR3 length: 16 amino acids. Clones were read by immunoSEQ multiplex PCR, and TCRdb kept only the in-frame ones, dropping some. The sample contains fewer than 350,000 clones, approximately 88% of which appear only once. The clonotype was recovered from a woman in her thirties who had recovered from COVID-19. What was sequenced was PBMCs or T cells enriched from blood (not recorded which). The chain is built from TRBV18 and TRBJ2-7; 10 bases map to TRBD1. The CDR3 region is CASSPPRDRGTYEQYF. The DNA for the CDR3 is TGTGCCAGCTCACCACCCCGGGACAGGGGAACCTACGAGCAGTACTTC.